This T cell receptor beta chain came from a study of blood T cells in healthy people across ages. Those donating, healthy Caucasian individuals from Russia, were aged about 6 to 100. PCR was performed a second time for 7 to 11 cycles using a sample-barcoded 5' primer and a J-beta primer mix. TCRdb re-analysed the 5' RACE reads in MiXCR, keeping a single row per CDR3 protein. The top ten clones hold 11% of a sample with about 1.6 million distinct CDR3 sequences, about 32% of them seen once. The material sequenced was blood. The source of this sequence is a woman aged 25-40 years in good health.

Here the CDR3 DNA reads TGTGCCAGCAGCCAACCACCGACAGAACATCTAAACATGAAAGGACTGTTTTTT. Encoded protein: CASSQPPTEHLNMKGLFF. The chain uses TRBV3-1 and TRBJ1-4, with a tentative D call TRBD1 (5 bases). In germline, CDR1 is LGHDT, CDR2 YNNKEL (reference sequence). The length of the CDR3 is 18 residues. The V and J ends lost 2 bases and 13 bases respectively, with 29 bases between them.